This is a list of T cell receptor beta chains from one sample in a study of blood T cell repertoires in COVID-19. Method: immunoSEQ multiplex PCR; TCRdb's copy keeps in-frame clones and lacks some. Here the sample spans approximately 190,000 clones, 70% to 90% being singletons. Source material: PBMCs or T cells enriched from blood (not recorded which). The receptors were sampled from a woman between 35 and 50 years old in a cohort exposed to, infected with or recovered from COVID-19 (not recorded which). Each CDR3 is given with its conserved first and last residue. Each record gives: V gene, J gene, CDR3 protein.

v_gene: TRBV25-1
j_gene: TRBJ1-1
CDR3aa: CASSNRQENTEAFF

v_gene: TRBV24-1
j_gene: TRBJ2-5
CDR3aa: CATSAGTSGEETQYF

v_gene: TRBV4-3
j_gene: TRBJ2-3
CDR3aa: CASSPQAGTDTQYF

v_gene: TRBV10-3
j_gene: TRBJ1-2
CDR3aa: CAISEGTGQIFHGYTF

v_gene: TRBV7-6
j_gene: TRBJ2-7
CDR3aa: CASSLDGGEQYF

v_gene: TRBV27
j_gene: TRBJ2-7
CDR3aa: CASSSPGLGATYEQYF

v_gene: TRBV19
j_gene: TRBJ2-1
CDR3aa: CASTFSPGYNEQFF

v_gene: TRBV27
j_gene: TRBJ1-2
CDR3aa: CASSPRGRDGYTF

v_gene: TRBV11-2
j_gene: TRBJ1-5
CDR3aa: CASSFGDRADQPQHF

v_gene: TRBV4-1
j_gene: TRBJ2-3
CDR3aa: CASSQDKGMKGTDTQYF

v_gene: TRBV11-2
j_gene: TRBJ1-5
CDR3aa: CASSRGTGFNQPQHF

v_gene: TRBV29-1
j_gene: TRBJ2-3
CDR3aa: CSVEGRTDPEAGLAGGSTDTQYF

v_gene: TRBV13
j_gene: TRBJ1-1
CDR3aa: CASSPGRTEAFF

v_gene: TRBV5-6
j_gene: TRBJ1-1
CDR3aa: CASSLGGQMNTEAFF

v_gene: TRBV30
j_gene: TRBJ1-5
CDR3aa: CAWSGSPGEQPQHF

v_gene: TRBV9
j_gene: TRBJ2-6
CDR3aa: CASSGGQGISGANVLTF

v_gene: TRBV10-1
j_gene: TRBJ1-2
CDR3aa: CASSESKWGVATF

v_gene: TRBV5-1
j_gene: TRBJ1-2
CDR3aa: CASSLGGARGPYGYTF

v_gene: TRBV9
j_gene: TRBJ1-6
CDR3aa: CASSVDGTGYNSPLHF

v_gene: TRBV6-1
j_gene: TRBJ1-2
CDR3aa: CASSERSGGGGYTF

v_gene: TRBV10-3
j_gene: TRBJ2-3
CDR3aa: CAISGLAGFTDTQYF

v_gene: TRBV9
j_gene: TRBJ1-1
CDR3aa: CASSSRQGRSDTEAFF

v_gene: TRBV19
j_gene: TRBJ1-5
CDR3aa: CASIPAPGRKGQPQHF

v_gene: TRBV14
j_gene: TRBJ2-5
CDR3aa: CASSPGYQETQYF

v_gene: TRBV2
j_gene: TRBJ1-1
CDR3aa: CASCGRGREAEAFF

v_gene: TRBV7-2
j_gene: TRBJ1-2
CDR3aa: CASSPQTGIDYGYTF

v_gene: TRBV19
j_gene: TRBJ2-1
CDR3aa: CASRQAYNEQFF